This T cell receptor (beta chain) emerged from a study of tumor-infiltrating lymphocytes in localized non-small cell lung cancer. General study points: Higher tumor T cell infiltration than in uninvolved lung was supported by TCRbeta sequencing. Different pieces of the same tissue went to different assays, confounding technical variation with intratumor heterogeneity.

Germline loops: CDR1 LNHDA, CDR2 SQIVND (reference sequence). Trimming removed 1 base from V and 8 bases from J, with 21 bases in between. CDR3 size: 17 residues. Profiling relied on immunoSEQ multiplex PCR, and the TCRdb table lists in-frame clones only, not all of them. The table records 12,000 or so clones, roughly 89% of them present only once. Details on this clone: What it binds is unknown.

Sequenced material: lung tumor tissue. The sequence was obtained from a human donor with non-small cell lung cancer. The chain combines TRBV19 with TRBJ2-1, with TRBD2 as a possible D gene (5 bases). CDR3 sequence (DNA): TGTGCCAGTAGTATAGCCCCACAGCGGCGGGCATACGATGAGCAGTTCTTC. It specifies CASSIAPQRRAYDEQFF. The whole variable domain, filled in from reference TRBV19 and TRBJ2-1, reads DGGITQSPKYLFRKEGQNVTLSCEQNLNHDAMYWYRQDPGQGLRLIYYSQIVNDFQKGDIAEGYSVSREKKESFPLTVTSAQKNPTAFYLCASSIAPQRRAYDEQFFGPGTRLTVL.